The rows below give T cell receptor beta chains drawn from one sample of a study of blood T cell repertoires in COVID-19. Profiled with immunoSEQ multiplex PCR; TCRdb holds only in-frame clones, not every one. The sample lists nearly 200,000 clones, more than 70% seen once, with around 8% in the top ten. The sequenced sample consisted of PBMCs or T cells enriched from blood (not recorded which). These receptors all come from a woman aged 18-29 years who had recovered from COVID-19. The CDR3 runs from the conserved cysteine through the conserved F or W. Each record gives: V gene, CDR3 length, J gene, CDR3 protein.

TRBV7-6	15	TRBJ2-5	CASSALAGGRETQYF
TRBV7-9	14	TRBJ1-4	CASSPSLTNEKLFF
TRBV9	15	TRBJ1-2	CASSVAGEALYGYTF
TRBV6-6	14	TRBJ2-3	CASKFTGSTDTQYF
TRBV27	11	TRBJ1-1	CASGRGLEAFF
TRBV4-1	19	TRBJ1-3	CASSQGKDRGTSSGNTIYF
TRBV27	18	TRBJ1-2	CASSFRKTTRDSSYGYTF
TRBV27	14	TRBJ1-4	CASSLQGGGEKLFF
TRBV19	17	TRBJ1-5	CASSIGAWAEGNQPQHF
TRBV19	13	TRBJ2-7	CASKGQGAGEQYF
TRBV28	17	TRBJ2-1	CASSLLTGTATDIEQFF
TRBV7-8	13	TRBJ2-7	CASSPGLLYEQYF
TRBV29-1	11	TRBJ1-2	CSASQGHGYTF
TRBV6-5	14	TRBJ1-1	CASSQGVLRTEAFF
TRBV9	15	TRBJ2-3	CASRMGQGGTDTQYF
TRBV6-5	15	TRBJ2-7	CASRRRPGYSYEQYF
TRBV2	13	TRBJ1-4	CASKQGANEKLFF
TRBV28	14	TRBJ1-2	CASSPRTGNYGYTF
TRBV4-1	16	TRBJ2-1	CASSQDKAGGYNEQFF
TRBV27	16	TRBJ2-1	CASSLRLAGGYNEQFF
TRBV27	15	TRBJ2-7	CASSYKPGQPLEQYF
TRBV29-1	14	TRBJ2-5	CSVGGAGEQETQYF
TRBV4-1	15	TRBJ1-1	CASSHIGQGATEAFF
TRBV4-1	16	TRBJ2-3	CATSAIPRGSTDTQYF
TRBV19	13	TRBJ1-5	CASSLGRNQPQHF
TRBV4-2	17	TRBJ2-2	CASSQEGRTLNTGELFF
TRBV12-3/TRBV12-4	13	TRBJ2-5	CASRLGQGAVQYF
TRBV21-1	19	.	CASSKVGTSGEPTYNEQFF
TRBV5-1	14	TRBJ1-4	CASSSGGDGEKLFF
TRBV5-1	14	TRBJ1-1	CASTSTGLDTEAFF
TRBV5-1	17	TRBJ2-1	CASSLGLAGGIYNEQFF
TRBV6-5	16	TRBJ2-7	CASSYGLGQGWYEQYF
TRBV5-5	14	TRBJ1-5	CASSLWQGSQPQHF
TRBV7-9	16	TRBJ1-1	CASSLRVPDSHTEAFF
TRBV15	18	TRBJ1-3	CATSRDRMGQGTGNTIYF
TRBV7-9	17	TRBJ2-3	CASSLASGVVLGDTQYF
TRBV10-3	14	TRBJ2-7	CAISRGAEPYEQYF
TRBV28	14	TRBJ1-2	CASSWGREVYGYTF
TRBV11-2	12	TRBJ2-1	CASSFGGNEQFF
TRBV4-1	15	TRBJ1-6	CASSQPDRGGSPLHF